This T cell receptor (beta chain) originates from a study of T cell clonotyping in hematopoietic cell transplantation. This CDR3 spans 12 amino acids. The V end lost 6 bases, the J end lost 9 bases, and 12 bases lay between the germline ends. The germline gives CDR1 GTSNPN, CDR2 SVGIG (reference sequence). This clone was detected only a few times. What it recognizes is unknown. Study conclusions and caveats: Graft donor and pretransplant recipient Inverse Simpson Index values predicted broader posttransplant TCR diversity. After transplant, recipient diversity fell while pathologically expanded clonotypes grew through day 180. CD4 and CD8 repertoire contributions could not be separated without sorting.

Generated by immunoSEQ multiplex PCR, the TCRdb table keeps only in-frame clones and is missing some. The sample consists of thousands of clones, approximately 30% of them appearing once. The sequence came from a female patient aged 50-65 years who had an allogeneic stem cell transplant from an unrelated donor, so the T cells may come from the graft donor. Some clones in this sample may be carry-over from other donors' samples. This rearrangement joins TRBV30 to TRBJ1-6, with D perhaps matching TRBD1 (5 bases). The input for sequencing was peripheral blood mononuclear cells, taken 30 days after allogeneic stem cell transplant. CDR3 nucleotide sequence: TGTGCCTGCCTTGAGGGACTTTCACCCCTCCACTTT. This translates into CACLEGLSPLHF.